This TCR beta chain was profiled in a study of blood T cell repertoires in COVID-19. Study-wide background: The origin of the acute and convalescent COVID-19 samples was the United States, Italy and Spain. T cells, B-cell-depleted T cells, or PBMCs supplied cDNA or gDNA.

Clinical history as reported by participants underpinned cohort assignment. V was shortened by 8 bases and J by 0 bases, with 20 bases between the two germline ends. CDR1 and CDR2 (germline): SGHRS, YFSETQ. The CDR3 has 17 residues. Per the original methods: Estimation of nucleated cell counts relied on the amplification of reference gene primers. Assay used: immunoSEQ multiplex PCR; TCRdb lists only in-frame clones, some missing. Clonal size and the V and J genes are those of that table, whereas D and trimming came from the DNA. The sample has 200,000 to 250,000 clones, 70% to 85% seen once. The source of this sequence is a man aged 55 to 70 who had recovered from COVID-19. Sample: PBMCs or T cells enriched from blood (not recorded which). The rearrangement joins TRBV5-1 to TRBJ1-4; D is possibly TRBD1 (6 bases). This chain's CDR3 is CASGPGQGTATNEKLFF. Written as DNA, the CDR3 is TGCGCCAGTGGGCCGGGACAAGGAACTGCAACTAATGAAAAACTGTTTTTT.